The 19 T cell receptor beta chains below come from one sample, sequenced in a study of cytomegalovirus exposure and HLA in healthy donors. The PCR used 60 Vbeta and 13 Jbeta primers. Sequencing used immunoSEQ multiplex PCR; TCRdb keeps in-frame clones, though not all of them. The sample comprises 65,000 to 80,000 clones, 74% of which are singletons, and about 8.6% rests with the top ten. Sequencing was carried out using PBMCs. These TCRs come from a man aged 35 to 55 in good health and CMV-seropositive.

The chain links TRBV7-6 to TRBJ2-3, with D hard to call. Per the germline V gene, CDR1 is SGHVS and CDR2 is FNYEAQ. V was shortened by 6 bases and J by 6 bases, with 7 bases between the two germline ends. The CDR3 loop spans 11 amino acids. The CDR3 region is CASRHGDTQYF. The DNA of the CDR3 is TGTGCCAGCAGGCACGGGGATACGCAGTATTTT.

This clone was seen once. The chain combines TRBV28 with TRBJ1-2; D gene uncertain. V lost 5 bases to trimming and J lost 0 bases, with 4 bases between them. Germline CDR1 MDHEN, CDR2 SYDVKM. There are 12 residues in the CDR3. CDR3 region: CASSTSNYGYTF. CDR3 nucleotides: TGTGCCAGCAGTACTTCTAACTATGGCTACACCTTC.

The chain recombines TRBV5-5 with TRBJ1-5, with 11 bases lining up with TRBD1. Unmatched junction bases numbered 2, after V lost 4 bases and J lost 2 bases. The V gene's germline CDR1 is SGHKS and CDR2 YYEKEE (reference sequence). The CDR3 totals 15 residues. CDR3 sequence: CASSLGQGGNQPQHF. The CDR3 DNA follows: TGTGCCAGCAGCCTGGGACAGGGGGGCAATCAGCCCCAGCATTTT.

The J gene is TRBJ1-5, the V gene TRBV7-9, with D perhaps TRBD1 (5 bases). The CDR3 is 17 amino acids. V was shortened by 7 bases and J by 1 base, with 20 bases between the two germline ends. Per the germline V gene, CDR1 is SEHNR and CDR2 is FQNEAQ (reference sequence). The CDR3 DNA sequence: TGTGCCAGCACCTGGTGGGGTGGCCCAGGGAGCAATCAGCCCCAGCATTTT. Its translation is CASTWWGGPGSNQPQHF. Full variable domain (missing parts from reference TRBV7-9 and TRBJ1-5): DTGVSQNPRHKITKRGQNVTFRCDPISEHNRLYWYRQTLGQGPEFLTYFQNEAQLEKSRLLSDRFSAERPKGSFSTLEIQRTEQGDSAMYLCASTWWGGPGSNQPQHFGDGTRLSIL.

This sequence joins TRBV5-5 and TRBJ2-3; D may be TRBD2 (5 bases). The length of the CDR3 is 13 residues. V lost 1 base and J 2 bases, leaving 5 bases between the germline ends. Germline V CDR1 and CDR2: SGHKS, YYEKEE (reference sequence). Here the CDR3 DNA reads TGTGCCAGCAGCTTGCGGGACACAGATACGCAGTATTTT. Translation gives CASSLRDTDTQYF.

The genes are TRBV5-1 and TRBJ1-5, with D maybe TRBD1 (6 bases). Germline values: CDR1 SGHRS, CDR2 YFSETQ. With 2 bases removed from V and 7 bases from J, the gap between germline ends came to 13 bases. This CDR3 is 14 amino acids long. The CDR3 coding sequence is TGCGCCAGCAGCTTAACGGGGGGCGCACAGCCCCAGCATTTT. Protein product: CASSLTGGAQPQHF.

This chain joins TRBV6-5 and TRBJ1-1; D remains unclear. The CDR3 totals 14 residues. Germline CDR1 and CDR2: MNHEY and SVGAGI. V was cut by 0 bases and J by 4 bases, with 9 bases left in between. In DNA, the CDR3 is TGTGCCAGCAGTTACTCTCGGGTGTCCACTGAAGCTTTCTTT. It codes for CASSYSRVSTEAFF.

The CDR3 nucleotides are TGCAGCGTTGAAGATCTGAGCCCCGCGGGACCTGAAGCTTTCTTT. Translation: CSVEDLSPAGPEAFF. The chain links TRBV29-1 to TRBJ1-1; possible D gene TRBD1, 5 bases. Trimming took off 0 bases at V and 6 bases at J, with 17 bases between the two ends. This CDR3 is 15 amino acids long. Germline CDR1 reads SQVTM; CDR2 reads ANQGSEA. Filled out from reference TRBV29-1 and TRBJ1-1, the complete variable domain reads SAVISQKPSRDICQRGTSLTIQCQVDSQVTMMFWYRQQPGQSLTLIATANQGSEATYESGFVIDKFPISRPNLTFSTLTVSNMSPEDSSIYLCSVEDLSPAGPEAFFGQGTRLTVV.

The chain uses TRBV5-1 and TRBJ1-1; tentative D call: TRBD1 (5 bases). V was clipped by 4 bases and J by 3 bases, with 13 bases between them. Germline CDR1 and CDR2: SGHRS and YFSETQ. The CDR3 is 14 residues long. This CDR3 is CASSGLGGDTEAFF. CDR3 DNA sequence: TGCGCCAGCAGCGGCCTGGGGGGGGACACTGAAGCTTTCTTT.

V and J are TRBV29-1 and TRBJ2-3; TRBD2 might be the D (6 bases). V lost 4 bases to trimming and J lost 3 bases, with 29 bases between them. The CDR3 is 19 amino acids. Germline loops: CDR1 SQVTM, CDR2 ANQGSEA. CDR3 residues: CSVVLPGGMSRSRTDTQYF. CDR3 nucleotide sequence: TGCAGCGTTGTCCTTCCCGGCGGGATGTCCCGTAGCAGGACAGATACGCAGTATTTT.

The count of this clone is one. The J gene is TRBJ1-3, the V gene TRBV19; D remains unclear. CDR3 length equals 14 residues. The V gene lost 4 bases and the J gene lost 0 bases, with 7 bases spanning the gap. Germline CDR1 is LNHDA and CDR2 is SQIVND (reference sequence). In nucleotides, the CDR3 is TGTGCCAGTAGTAGCGGCAGCTCTGGAAACACCATATATTTT. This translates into CASSSGSSGNTIYF.

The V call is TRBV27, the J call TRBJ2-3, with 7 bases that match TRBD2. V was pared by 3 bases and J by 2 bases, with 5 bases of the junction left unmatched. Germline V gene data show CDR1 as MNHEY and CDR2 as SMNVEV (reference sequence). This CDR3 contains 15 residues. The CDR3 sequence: CASSLASGTTDTQYF. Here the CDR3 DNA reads TGTGCCAGCAGTTTGGCTAGCGGCACCACAGATACGCAGTATTTT.

CDR3 in amino acids: CASSGTGGNGYTF. In nucleotides, the CDR3 is TGTGCCAGCAGCGGGACAGGGGGCAATGGCTACACCTTC. The V call is TRBV9, the J call TRBJ1-2; 11 bases align to TRBD1. From germline, CDR1 is SGDLS and CDR2 YYNGEE. This CDR3 comprises 13 residues. The V gene end was trimmed by 3 bases and the J gene end by 6 bases; junction bases not matched to a gene: 1. Combining the CDR3 with reference TRBV9 and TRBJ1-2 gives the whole variable domain DSGVTQTPKHLITATGQRVTLRCSPRSGDLSVYWYQQSLDQGLQFLIQYYNGEERAKGNILERFSAQQFPDLHSELNLSSLELGDSALYFCASSGTGGNGYTFGSGTRLTVV.

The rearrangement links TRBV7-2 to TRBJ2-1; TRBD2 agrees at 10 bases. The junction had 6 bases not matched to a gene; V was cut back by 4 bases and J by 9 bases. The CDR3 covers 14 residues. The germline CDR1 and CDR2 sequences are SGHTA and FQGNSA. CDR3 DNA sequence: TGTGCCAGCAGCTCACAGCGGGAGGGCCTTGAGCAGTTCTTC. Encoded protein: CASSSQREGLEQFF.

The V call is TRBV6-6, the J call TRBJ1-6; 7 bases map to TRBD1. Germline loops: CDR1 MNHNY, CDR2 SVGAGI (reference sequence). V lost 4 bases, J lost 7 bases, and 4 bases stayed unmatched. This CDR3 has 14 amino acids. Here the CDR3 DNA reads TGTGCCAGCAGTTCGACAGGGCACAATTCACCCCTCCACTTT. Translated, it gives CASSSTGHNSPLHF.

The CDR3 nucleotides read TGTGCCAGTAGCAACCCGGCGGGGGGGCGGGAGGTTTCGGATACGCAGTATTTT. It specifies CASSNPAGGREVSDTQYF. The V gene is TRBV19, the J gene TRBJ2-3, with 9 bases that match TRBD2. CDR1 and CDR2 from the germline V gene are LNHDA and SQIVND (reference sequence). The CDR3 is 18 residues long. J lost 6 bases, V lost 6 bases, and 19 bases had no gene match.

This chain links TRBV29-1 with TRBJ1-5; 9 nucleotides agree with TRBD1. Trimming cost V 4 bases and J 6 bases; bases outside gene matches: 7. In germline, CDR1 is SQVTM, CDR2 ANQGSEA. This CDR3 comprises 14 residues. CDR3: CSVGEGQGSQPQHF. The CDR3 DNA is TGCAGCGTTGGGGAGGGACAGGGCAGTCAGCCCCAGCATTTT.

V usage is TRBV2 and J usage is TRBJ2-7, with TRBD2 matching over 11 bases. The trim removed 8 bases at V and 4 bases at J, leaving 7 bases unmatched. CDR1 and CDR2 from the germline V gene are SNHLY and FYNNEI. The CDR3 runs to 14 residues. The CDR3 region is CASQLAGARYEQYF. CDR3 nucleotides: TGTGCCAGCCAACTAGCGGGAGCTAGGTACGAGCAGTACTTC.

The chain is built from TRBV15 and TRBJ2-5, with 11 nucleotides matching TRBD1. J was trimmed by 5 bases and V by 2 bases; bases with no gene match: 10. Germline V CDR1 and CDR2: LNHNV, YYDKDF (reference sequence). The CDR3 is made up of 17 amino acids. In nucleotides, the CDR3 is TGTGCCACCAGCAGACTCGGACAGGGGGCAGGAAGGGAGACCCAGTACTTC. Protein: CATSRLGQGAGRETQYF.